This is a list of T cell receptor beta chains from one sample in a study of identical twins. Each CDR3 protein gets one entry after TCRdb re-called the 5' RACE reads with MiXCR. This table holds around 570,000 distinct CDR3 sequences, around 9.6% found once. The sample was also linked to a second study, of yellow fever vaccine responses in identical twins.

Sequencing used PBMCs. The receptors were gathered from a woman under 30 in good health. Each CDR3 is given with its conserved first and last residue. The order of the fields is J gene, V gene, clone size, D gene, CDR3 protein, CDR3 DNA. The D gene is left open where the match is weak. Where a row states a size, it is once, few, many or the class of an expanded clone; other rows omit it.

>TRBJ2-7|TRBV6-2/TRBV6-3|many|TRBD1
CAIAPDDRGNEQYF
TGTGCCATCGCCCCGGACGACAGGGGCAACGAGCAGTACTTC
>TRBJ2-3|TRBV11-2|many|TRBD1
CASSLGQGGTDTQYF
TGTGCCAGCAGCTTAGGACAGGGAGGCACAGATACGCAGTATTTT
>TRBJ2-2|TRBV12-5|few|NA
CASGPSTDFTGELFF
TGTGCTAGTGGCCCCTCGACGGATTTCACCGGGGAGCTGTTTTTT
>TRBJ2-3|TRBV12-3/TRBV12-4|many|NA
CASSNSDTQYF
TGTGCCAGCTCAAATTCGGATACGCAGTATTTT
>TRBJ2-7|TRBV9|few|NA
CASSPRGAGRLEQYF
TGTGCCAGCAGCCCGCGAGGGGCCGGACGTCTCGAGCAGTACTTC
>TRBJ2-7|TRBV24-1|NA|TRBD2
CAASETSSGNDEQYF
TGTGCCGCCAGTGAGACTAGCTCGGGGAACGACGAGCAGTACTTC
>TRBJ2-1|TRBV28|NA|NA
CASGSTGRGYYNEQFF
TGTGCCAGCGGGTCCACGGGGCGGGGTTACTACAATGAGCAGTTCTTC
>TRBJ2-7|TRBV28|once|NA
CASSHRTASSYEQYF
TGTGCCAGCAGCCATCGGACGGCCAGCTCCTACGAGCAGTACTTC
>TRBJ2-7|TRBV12-3/TRBV12-4|few|TRBD1
CASRSGQGSPYEQYF
TGTGCCAGCAGGTCGGGACAGGGGAGTCCCTACGAGCAGTACTTC
>TRBJ2-1|TRBV6-5|many|NA
CASSLYYPADSYNEQFF
TGTGCCAGCAGTTTATACTACCCGGCCGACTCCTACAATGAGCAGTTCTTC